This TCR beta chain was profiled in a study of blood T cell repertoires in COVID-19. Study background: Acute and convalescent COVID-19 samples came from the United States, Italy and Spain. Sample material is recorded as cDNA or gDNA derived from T cells, B-cell-depleted T cells, or PBMCs.

The CDR3 contains 13 residues. The germline V gene encodes CDR1 KGHSH and CDR2 LQKENI. Trimming removed 1 base from V and 6 bases from J, with 6 bases in between. Methods used by the authors: Amplifying reference gene primers gave estimates of nucleated cell counts. This table comes from immunoSEQ multiplex PCR, and its TCRdb copy is limited to in-frame clones, with some not included. The V and J calls and clone size were taken over from that table, and D and trimming were inferred from the DNA. The sample consists of roughly 100,000 clones, more than 70% of them appearing once. Sequenced input: peripheral blood. The chain employs TRBV18 and TRBJ1-4; D is perhaps TRBD1 (5 bases). This TCR was recovered from a woman older than 75 in a cohort sampled during active COVID-19. CDR3 protein: CASSPQGYEKLFF. For the CDR3, the DNA is TGTGCCAGCTCACCACAGGGGTATGAAAAACTGTTTTTT.